This T cell receptor (beta chain) emerged from a study of T cells in Graves' hyperthyroidism and ophthalmopathy. General study results and limits: Expanded thyroid clonotypes (above 0.001) were mostly also found in blood. Ophthalmopathy was model-predicted a median about six months pre-onset.

Patients aged 18 to 65 had newly diagnosed hyperthyroidism of under 2 months' duration. Those patients with uncontrolled infection, other autoimmune disease, pregnancy or lactation were excluded. The CDR3 regions of TCR beta were amplified from RNA transcripts. HTBI primers drove first-round RT-PCR of the TCR CDR3. Using its own MiXCR run on the multiplex PCR reads, TCRdb lists one record per CDR3 protein. The sample consists of nearly 750,000 distinct CDR3 sequences, around a third of them appearing once. Per germline, CDR1 ENHRY and CDR2 SYGVKD. Trimming took 5 bases from V and 6 from J, leaving 10 bases between them. The CDR3 is 13 residues long. On this clonotype itself: As yet, its antigen is unknown.

The material sequenced was blood. The TCR comes from a woman in her thirties or forties with Graves' hyperthyroidism. The V call is TRBV10-3, the J call TRBJ2-2; no clear D. The CDR3 region has the DNA TGTGCCATCAGTTTACCGTTGGCCGGGGAGCTGTTTTTT. Its translation: CAISLPLAGELFF.